The 28 T cell receptor beta chains in this list originate from one sample, sequenced in a study of CD8+ T cells in alopecia areata. Treatment: oral pan-JAK inhibitor, 5-10 mg twice daily. In each case, RNA was isolated and then reverse transcribed into cDNA as the sequencing template. Clones were sequenced by immunoSEQ multiplex PCR, and TCRdb holds only the in-frame ones, with some missing. The table has about 140,000 clones, roughly four fifths seen once. The specimen was CD8+ T cells sorted from blood, collected at week 4, from a patient treated with tofacitinib. Receptors were obtained from a human donor with alopecia areata.

The CDR3 bases are TGCGCCAGCAGCCACCTACCTACGAGCCGGGACAGTTACAATGAGCAGTTCTTC. It translates to CASSHLPTSRDSYNEQFF. The chain carries TRBV4-1 and TRBJ2-1; 7 bases fit TRBD1. CDR1 is MGHRA, CDR2 YSYEKL, per germline. This CDR3 comprises 18 residues. V shed 3 bases and J 4 bases; nucleotides not matched to a gene: 15.

The chain joins TRBV7-6 to TRBJ2-7; a weak D match, TRBD1 (6 bases). The CDR3 extends over 14 amino acids. V shed 1 base and J shed 3 bases, with 10 bases lying between them. Germline assignment: CDR1 SGHVS and CDR2 FNYEAQ. CDR3 coding DNA: TGTGCCAGCAGCTTAGGCAGGGGAAGCTACGAGCAGTACTTC. This encodes CASSLGRGSYEQYF. The entire variable domain, with the rest obtained from reference TRBV7-6 and TRBJ2-7, is as follows: GAGVSQSPRYKVTKRGQDVALRCDPISGHVSLYWYRQALGQGPEFLTYFNYEAQQDKSGLPNDRFSAERPEGSISTLTIQRTEQRDSAMYRCASSLGRGSYEQYFGPGTRLTVT.

The chain recombines TRBV5-4 with TRBJ2-7; TRBD1 is a possible D gene (6 bases). The germline gives CDR1 SGHNT, CDR2 YYREEE (reference sequence). The CDR3 totals 13 residues. V was cut by 2 bases and J by 6 bases, with 12 bases left in between. CDR3 sequence: CASSFGGRGEQYF. CDR3 coding DNA: TGTGCCAGCAGCTTTGGGGGCCGGGGCGAGCAGTACTTC.

This chain connects TRBV7-9 to TRBJ2-3; the match to TRBD2 covers 8 bases. The germline gives CDR1 SEHNR, CDR2 FQNEAQ (reference sequence). The CDR3 is made up of 13 amino acids. V lost 11 bases to trimming and J lost 3 bases; unmatched junction nucleotides: 7. The CDR3 region has the DNA TGTGCCCTTCGGGGGGGACGGACAGATACGCAGTATTTT. Translated, it gives CALRGGRTDTQYF.

The chain is built from TRBV27 and TRBJ1-3, with D maybe TRBD1 (5 bases). The CDR3 is 15 residues long. Germline V gene lookup returns CDR1 MNHEY and CDR2 SMNVEV (reference sequence). The V end was cut by 6 bases, the J end by 4 bases, with 16 bases between. The CDR3, as DNA: TGTGCCAGCAGCCCCCGGGGGGGTCTGGGAAACACCATATATTTT. As protein: CASSPRGGLGNTIYF.

This clone was seen once. The chain uses TRBV4-3 and TRBJ2-5; D gene unclear. Germline V gives CDR1 LGHNA, CDR2 YSLEER. The V end was cut by 4 bases, the J end by 1 base, with 13 bases between. CDR3 length equals 15 residues. The CDR3 DNA sequence: TGCGCCAGCAGCCGCCTCCTCTCCACCCAAGAGACCCAGTACTTC. Protein product: CASSRLLSTQETQYF.

This clone was counted a few times. The junction departs from the called germline gene at one end, perhaps through a read error. J is TRBJ2-4 and V is TRBV6-6, with 8 nucleotides matching TRBD1. This CDR3 region has 11 residues. CDR1 MNHNY and CDR2 SVGAGI come from the germline V gene (reference sequence). CDR3 region: CASSYLDRESF. In DNA form, the CDR3 reads TGTGCCAGCAGTTATTTGGACAGGGAAAGCTTC.

The J gene is TRBJ2-1, the V gene TRBV10-3; D call uncertain. V lost 0 bases to trimming and J lost 5 bases, with 14 bases between them. The germline CDR1 and CDR2 sequences are ENHRY and SYGVKD. CDR3 size: 16 residues. DNA of the CDR3: TGTGCCATCAGTGAGTCGACTCAACGTCTTGACAATGAGCAGTTCTTC. Translation: CAISESTQRLDNEQFF.

The V gene is TRBV5-1, the J gene TRBJ2-7; no definite D call. The CDR3 totals 15 residues. With 1 base removed from V and 3 bases from J, the gap between germline ends came to 14 bases. Germline CDR1 is SGHRS and CDR2 is YFSETQ. As DNA, the CDR3 is TGCGCCAGCAGCTTGAGGCAGCCAGCCGACTACGAGCAGTACTTC. This translates into CASSLRQPADYEQYF.

The genes are TRBV5-4 and TRBJ2-4, with 10 nucleotides matching TRBD2. CDR1 is SGHNT, CDR2 YYREEE, per germline (reference sequence). CDR3 size: 14 residues. Trimming took 5 bases from V and 7 from J; bases not matched to a gene: 6. CDR3 sequence (DNA): TGTGCCAGCAGTTACAGCGGGGGGGGGAACATTCAGTACTTC. It encodes CASSYSGGGNIQYF.

This clone has a single count. The chain links TRBV28 to TRBJ2-3; the D is unclear. The germline V gene encodes CDR1 MDHEN and CDR2 SYDVKM. With 5 bases removed from V and 5 bases from J, the gap between germline ends came to 8 bases. The CDR3 totals 12 residues. CDR3 sequence reads: CASSNLGDTQYF. The CDR3 bases are TGTGCCAGCAGTAATTTGGGAGATACGCAGTATTTT. Full variable domain (rest looked up from reference TRBV28 and TRBJ2-3): DVKVTQSSRYLVKRTGEKVFLECVQDMDHENMFWYRQDPGLGLRLIYFSYDVKMKEKGDIPEGYSVSREKKERFSLILESASTNQTSMYLCASSNLGDTQYFGPGTRLTVL.

The chain joins TRBV27 to TRBJ2-3; possible D gene TRBD2, 6 bases. Trimming removed 8 bases at V and 4 bases at J, with 16 bases between. Germline V gene data show CDR1 as MNHEY and CDR2 as SMNVEV (reference sequence). This CDR3 spans 14 amino acids. CDR3 in DNA: TGTGCCAGCGGGTGGAGGGCCTTGGCAGATACGCAGTATTTT. Encoded protein: CASGWRALADTQYF.

This chain connects TRBV9 to TRBJ1-1; 7 nucleotides align to TRBD1. This CDR3 is 14 amino acids long. The trim removed 3 bases at V and 4 bases at J, leaving 6 bases unmatched. Germline V gene data show CDR1 as SGDLS and CDR2 as YYNGEE. The CDR3 nucleotides are TGTGCCAGCAGCGCCACAGGGGTAGGCACTGAAGCTTTCTTT. Amino acids: CASSATGVGTEAFF.

This clone has just one count. The chain carries TRBV7-8 and TRBJ2-1; 10 nucleotides line up with TRBD2. Germline V gene sequence: CDR1 SGHVS, CDR2 FQNEAQ. This CDR3 spans 17 amino acids. With V trimmed by 5 bases and J by 4 bases, 11 bases remained unmatched. CDR3 amino acids: CASSPEGGLAVYNEQFF. The CDR3 nucleotides are TGTGCCAGCAGCCCCGAAGGCGGACTAGCGGTGTACAATGAGCAGTTCTTC.

This clone was observed a single time. V gene TRBV9 combines with J gene TRBJ1-4, with D unclear. CDR3 length: 12 amino acids. CDR1 and CDR2 (germline): SGDLS, YYNGEE. V gave up 6 bases and J gave up 7 bases, with 10 bases separating them. CDR3 loop: CASKEGGEKLFF. CDR3 DNA sequence: TGTGCCAGCAAAGAAGGAGGTGAAAAACTGTTTTTT.

The chain is built from TRBV5-1 and TRBJ1-1; a weak D match, TRBD1 (5 bases). The germline V gene has CDR1 SGHRS and CDR2 YFSETQ. V was pared by 3 bases and J by 1 base, with 10 bases between. This CDR3 has 14 residues. CDR3 region: CASSSGHSNTEAFF. CDR3 DNA sequence: TGCGCCAGCAGCTCAGGACACTCGAACACTGAAGCTTTCTTT.

The count of this clone is one. V is TRBV25-1 and J is TRBJ1-1, with 8 nucleotides matching TRBD1. Per germline, CDR1 MGHDK and CDR2 SYGVNS. The CDR3 sequence is 15 residues long. Unmatched junction bases numbered 2, after V lost 2 bases and J lost 0 bases. CDR3 sequence (DNA): TGTGCCAGCAGTGAACCGACAGGGGTGAACACTGAAGCTTTCTTT. This translates into CASSEPTGVNTEAFF.

The V gene is TRBV7-9, the J gene TRBJ2-3; a possible D gene is TRBD1 (6 bases). This CDR3 comprises 18 residues. V lost 3 bases and J lost 0, with 19 bases in between. Per germline, CDR1 SEHNR and CDR2 FQNEAQ (reference sequence). CDR3 amino acids: CASSFPSRTASSTDTQYF. The CDR3 region has the DNA TGTGCCAGCAGCTTTCCCTCACGGACAGCGTCTAGCACAGATACGCAGTATTTT.

The genes are TRBV15 and TRBJ2-5, with 8 bases lining up with TRBD2. Germline CDR1 and CDR2: LNHNV and YYDKDF (reference sequence). The CDR3 is made up of 16 amino acids. Losses at the gene ends were 1 base for V and 1 base for J; bases not matched to a gene: 5. CDR3 DNA: TGTGCCACCAGCAGAGGAGCGGGGGATTTCCAAGAGACCCAGTACTTC. Its protein is CATSRGAGDFQETQYF.

The chain combines TRBV4-2 with TRBJ2-7; 8 bases are shared with TRBD1. V lost 0 bases, J lost 5 bases, and 15 bases stayed unmatched. This CDR3 spans 18 amino acids. The germline gives CDR1 LGHNA, CDR2 YNFKEQ. Here the CDR3 DNA reads TGTGCCAGCAGCCAAGAGGACCAGGGGGCCCTGGGTATCAACGAGCAGTACTTC. Its protein is CASSQEDQGALGINEQYF.

V is TRBV7-2 and J is TRBJ1-1, with D unresolved. The CDR3 sequence is 13 residues long. CDR1 SGHTA and CDR2 FQGNSA come from the germline V gene. Trimming removed 5 bases at V and 7 bases at J, with 14 bases between. CDR3 sequence reads: CASSLIIEGEAFF. In nucleotides, the CDR3 is TGTGCCAGCAGCCTAATCATAGAGGGTGAAGCTTTCTTT.

A few counts support this clone. The rearrangement links TRBV7-6 to TRBJ2-1, with D hard to call. CDR1 is SGHVS and CDR2 is FNYEAQ in the germline V gene. This CDR3 has 14 residues. The ends were cut back, 5 bases at V and 7 bases at J, with 15 bases in the middle. CDR3 region: CASSPEARKNEQFF. CDR3 nucleotide sequence: TGTGCCAGCAGCCCCGAGGCTAGAAAGAATGAGCAGTTCTTC.

This rearrangement joins TRBV7-2 to TRBJ2-1, with 8 bases aligning to TRBD2. The CDR3 is 16 residues long. CDR1 is SGHTA, CDR2 FQGNSA, per germline. The trim removed 1 base at V and 3 bases at J, leaving 5 bases unmatched. The CDR3, as DNA: TGTGCCAGCAGCTTAGGGTCCAGCGGGGGCTACAATGAGCAGTTCTTC. Encoded protein: CASSLGSSGGYNEQFF.

This clone turned up a few times. This sequence joins TRBV4-3 and TRBJ2-1; D tentatively reads TRBD1 or TRBD2 (5 bases each). CDR1 is LGHNA and CDR2 is YSLEER in the germline V gene. The germline V and J ends were trimmed by 0 bases and 8 bases, with 14 bases remaining between them. The CDR3 length is 15 residues. CDR3 amino acids: CASSQDGLGTDEQFF. For the CDR3, the DNA is TGCGCCAGCAGCCAAGATGGGCTGGGGACGGATGAGCAGTTCTTC.

The V and J genes are TRBV2 and TRBJ2-2; TRBD2 is a possible D gene (5 bases). The CDR3 is 14 residues long. Germline V gene lookup returns CDR1 SNHLY and CDR2 FYNNEI. V lost 5 bases to trimming and J lost 3 bases, with 10 bases between them. The CDR3 is CASSSQDYTGELFF. For the CDR3, the DNA is TGTGCCAGCAGTTCCCAGGACTACACCGGGGAGCTGTTTTTT.

The chain links TRBV29-1 to TRBJ2-2, with no clear D. V shed 5 bases and J shed 3 bases, with 7 bases lying between them. CDR1 SQVTM and CDR2 ANQGSEA come from the germline V gene. The CDR3 contains 12 residues. CDR3 DNA sequence: TGCAGCGTTCCTGTTCACACCGGGGAGCTGTTTTTT. Its translation is CSVPVHTGELFF.

This clone occurred once. V gene TRBV4-1 combines with J gene TRBJ2-3, with D possibly matching TRBD1 (5 bases). Germline assignment: CDR1 MGHRA and CDR2 YSYEKL. The CDR3 contains 16 residues. V was shortened by 4 bases and J by 0 bases, with 14 bases between the two germline ends. The CDR3 bases are TGCGCCAGCAGCCGACGACAGAGCCTTAGCACAGATACGCAGTATTTT. Protein: CASSRRQSLSTDTQYF.

V is TRBV7-2 and J is TRBJ2-7; possible D gene TRBD2, 5 bases. V lost 4 bases to trimming and J lost 3 bases, with 13 bases between them. In germline, CDR1 is SGHTA, CDR2 FQGNSA. The CDR3 spans 14 residues. CDR3 sequence: CASSSREHNYEQYF. CDR3 bases: TGTGCCAGCAGCTCCCGGGAACATAACTACGAGCAGTACTTC.